The clone carrying this T cell receptor beta chain has a handful of counts. The record originates from a study of cytomegalovirus exposure and HLA in healthy donors. In the PCR, 60 Vbeta and 13 Jbeta primers were used. Sequencing used immunoSEQ multiplex PCR; TCRdb keeps in-frame clones, though not all of them. The sample has approximately 180,000 clones; roughly four fifths are singletons. The ends were cut back, 6 bases at V and 0 bases at J, with 10 bases in the middle. This CDR3 is 14 amino acids long. The germline V gene has CDR1 MNHEY and CDR2 SMNVEV (reference sequence). The chain couples TRBV27 to TRBJ2-3; D is perhaps TRBD1 (5 bases). The TCR comes from a girl aged 5 to 17 in good health and CMV-seropositive. Source material: PBMCs. The CDR3 is CASRFQGSTDTQYF. The CDR3 DNA sequence: TGTGCCAGCAGATTCCAGGGAAGCACAGATACGCAGTATTTT.